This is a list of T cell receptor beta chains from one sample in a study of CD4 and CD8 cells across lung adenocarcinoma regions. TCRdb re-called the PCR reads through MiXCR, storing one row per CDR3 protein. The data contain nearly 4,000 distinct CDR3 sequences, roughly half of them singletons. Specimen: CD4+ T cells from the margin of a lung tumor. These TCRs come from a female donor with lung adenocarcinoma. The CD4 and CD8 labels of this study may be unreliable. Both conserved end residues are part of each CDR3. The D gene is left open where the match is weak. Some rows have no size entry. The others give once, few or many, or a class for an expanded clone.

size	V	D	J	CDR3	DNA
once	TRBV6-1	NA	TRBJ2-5	CASSTTETQYF	TGTGCCAGCAGTACAACAGAGACCCAGTACTTC
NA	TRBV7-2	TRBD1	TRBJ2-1	CASRPQLGQVEQFF	TGTGCCAGCAGACCGCAACTAGGACAGGTTGAGCAGTTCTTC
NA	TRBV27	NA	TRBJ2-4	CASTNLGGEGDTQYF	TGTGCCAGCACCAACCTCGGCGGGGAAGGAGACACCCAGTACTTC
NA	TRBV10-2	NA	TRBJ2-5	CASSEDEKEEQYF	TGCGCCAGCAGTGAGGACGAGAAAGAGGAGCAGTACTTC
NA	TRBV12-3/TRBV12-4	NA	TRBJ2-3	CASSIEGIGTDTQYF	TGTGCCAGCAGCATTGAGGGCATTGGCACAGATACGCAGTATTTT
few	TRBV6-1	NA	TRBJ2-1	CASRDSTEGWEQFF	TGTGCCAGCAGGGACAGTACTGAAGGGTGGGAGCAGTTCTTC
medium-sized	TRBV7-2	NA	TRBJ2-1	CASSLLGRDYNEQFF	TGTGCCAGCAGCTTATTAGGGAGAGATTACAATGAGCAGTTCTTC
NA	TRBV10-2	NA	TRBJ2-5	CASIAGTEQGTQYF	TGTGCCAGCATCGCGGGCACAGAGCAAGGCACCCAGTACTTC
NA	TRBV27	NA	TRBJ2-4	CASTNLGGEGNTQYF	TGTGCCAGCACCAACCTCGGCGGGGAAGGAAACACCCAGTACTTC
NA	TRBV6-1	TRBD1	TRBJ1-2	CASSLARTGSGYTF	TGTGCCAGCAGCTTGGCAAGGACAGGGTCTGGCTACACCTTC
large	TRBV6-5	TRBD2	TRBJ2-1	CASSSITSGNNEQFF	TGTGCCAGCAGTTCCATCACTAGCGGGAACAATGAGCAGTTCTTC
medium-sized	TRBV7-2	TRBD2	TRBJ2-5	CATALNRLAGVSTQYF	TGTGCCACCGCACTCAATAGGCTAGCGGGAGTGTCGACCCAGTACTTC
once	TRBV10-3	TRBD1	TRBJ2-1	CAGGQGSYNEQFF	TGTGCCGGAGGACAGGGTTCCTACAATGAGCAGTTCTTC
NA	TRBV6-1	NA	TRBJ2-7	CASSEVIISSRVKDEQYF	TGTGCCAGCAGTGAAGTAATAATCTCAAGCAGGGTCAAAGATGAGCAGTACTTC
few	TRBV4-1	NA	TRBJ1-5	CASSHLDQGNQPQHF	TGCGCCAGCAGCCACTTAGATCAGGGAAATCAGCCCCAGCATTTT
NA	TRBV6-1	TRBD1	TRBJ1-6	CASSPRDRSNSPLHF	TGTGCCAGCAGTCCCCGGGACAGATCCAATTCACCCCTCCACTTT
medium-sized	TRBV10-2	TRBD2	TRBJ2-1	CASRMGLAGGSSYNEQFF	TGCGCCAGCAGGATGGGACTAGCGGGAGGGAGCTCCTACAATGAGCAGTTCTTC
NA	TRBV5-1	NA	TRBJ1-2	CASSLRTDYGYTF	TGCGCCAGCAGCTTGAGGACAGACTATGGCTACACCTTC
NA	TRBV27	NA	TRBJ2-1	CASSLSEDNEQFF	TGTGCCAGCAGTTTAAGTGAAGACAATGAGCAGTTCTTC
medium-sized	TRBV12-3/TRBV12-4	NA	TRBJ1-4	CASSHGINLAGNEKLFF	TGTGCCAGCAGTCATGGGATCAATTTAGCAGGGAATGAAAAACTGTTTTTT
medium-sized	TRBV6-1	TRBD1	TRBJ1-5	CASSENRGTLQPQHF	TGTGCCAGCAGTGAAAACAGGGGAACGTTGCAGCCCCAGCATTTT
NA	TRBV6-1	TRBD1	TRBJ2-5	CASSEARGNRGLAQETQYF	TGTGCCAGCAGTGAAGCGCGAGGTAACAGGGGCCTAGCCCAAGAGACCCAGTACTTC
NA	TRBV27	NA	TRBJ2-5	CASSLFRGATQTQYF	TGTGCCAGCAGTTTATTTCGGGGGGCCACCCAGACCCAGTACTTC
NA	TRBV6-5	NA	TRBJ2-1	CASSYSNIGWEETQFF	TGTGCCAGCAGTTACTCGAATATCGGTTGGGAAGAGACCCAGTTCTTC
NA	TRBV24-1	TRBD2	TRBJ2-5	CATSDRTSDQETQYF	TGTGCCACCAGTGATCGGACTAGCGACCAAGAGACCCAGTACTTC
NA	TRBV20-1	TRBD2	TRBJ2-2	CSARGFLAGYTGELFF	TGCAGTGCTAGAGGGTTCCTAGCGGGATACACCGGGGAGCTGTTTTTT
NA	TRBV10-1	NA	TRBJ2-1	CASSPGRSNEQFF	TGCGCCAGCAGCCCCGGACGAAGCAATGAGCAGTTCTTC
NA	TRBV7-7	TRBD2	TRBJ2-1	CASSFSGDNEQFF	TGTGCCAGCAGCTTTAGCGGGGACAATGAGCAGTTCTTC
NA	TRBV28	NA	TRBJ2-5	CASSPVWGQETQYF	TGTGCCAGCAGTCCCGTTTGGGGCCAAGAGACCCAGTACTTC
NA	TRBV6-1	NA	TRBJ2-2	CASSEGGEAGELYF	TGTGCCAGCAGTGAAGGGGGGGAGGCCGGGGAGCTGTATTTT
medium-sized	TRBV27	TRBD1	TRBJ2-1	CASSPGTDNEQFF	TGTGCCAGCAGTCCCGGGACAGACAATGAGCAGTTCTTC
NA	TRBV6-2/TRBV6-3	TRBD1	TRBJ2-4	CASSYSNLVPTGGGTKNIQYF	TGTGCCAGCAGTTACTCGAATCTGGTTCCCACAGGGGGAGGTACCAAAAACATTCAGTACTTC
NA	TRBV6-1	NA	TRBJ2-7	CASSELANDEQYF	TGTGCCAGCAGTGAATTGGCGAATGACGAGCAGTACTTC
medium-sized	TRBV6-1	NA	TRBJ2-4	CASSPRTVAKNIQYF	TGTGCCAGCAGTCCCCGGACAGTAGCCAAAAACATTCAGTACTTC
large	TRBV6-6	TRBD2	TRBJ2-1	CASSYISGRGQEQFF	TGTGCCAGCAGTTACATCAGCGGGAGGGGTCAAGAGCAGTTCTTC
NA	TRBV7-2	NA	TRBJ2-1	CASSSFSGSYNEQFF	TGTGCCAGCAGTTCCTTCAGCGGTTCCTACAATGAGCAGTTCTTC
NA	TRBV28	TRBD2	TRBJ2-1	CASSFSGTSGLNEQFF	TGTGCCAGCAGTTTTAGTGGGACTAGCGGTTTAAATGAGCAGTTCTTC
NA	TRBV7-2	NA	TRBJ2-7	CASSSPYEQYF	TGTGCCAGCAGCTCACCCTACGAGCAGTACTTC
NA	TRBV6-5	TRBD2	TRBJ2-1	CASSFRTSGRDNEQFF	TGTGCCAGCAGTTTCCGTACTAGCGGGAGGGACAATGAGCAGTTCTTC
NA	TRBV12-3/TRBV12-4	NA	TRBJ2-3	CAGAIEGIGQETQYF	TGTGCCGGGGCCATTGAGGGCATTGGCCAAGAGACGCAGTATTTT
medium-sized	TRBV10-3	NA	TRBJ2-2	CATWTDPGELFF	TGTGCCACCTGGACCGATCCCGGGGAGCTGTTTTTT
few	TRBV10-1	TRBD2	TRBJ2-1	CASSEFPPGLAGVDEQFF	TGCGCCAGCAGTGAGTTCCCTCCGGGACTAGCGGGAGTGGATGAGCAGTTCTTC